Shown below are 21 T cell receptor beta chains from a single sample sequenced in a study of CD8 T cells in Susac syndrome. Random hexamers were used to reverse transcribe an amount of roughly 0.45 to 1 ug RNA. TCRdb processed the immunoSEQ multiplex PCR reads anew with MiXCR; each CDR3 protein has one entry. The table shows some 260,000 distinct CDR3 sequences, with around 95% occurring only once. Material for sequencing was CD4+ T cells from PBMCs. The receptors were gathered from a human donor with multiple sclerosis.

The V gene is TRBV9, the J gene TRBJ2-1; weak D call: TRBD1 (5 bases). The germline V gene has CDR1 SGDLS and CDR2 YYNGEE. The germline V and J ends were trimmed by 3 bases and 7 bases, with 17 bases remaining between them. CDR3 size: 15 residues. The CDR3, as DNA: TGTGCCAGCAGCGGGCAGGGTGGTTTGGCGAATGAGCAGTTCTTC. Protein: CASSGQGGLANEQFF.

The chain uses TRBV28 and TRBJ2-7; D not certain. This CDR3 is built from 15 residues. Trimming stripped 6 bases from V and 3 bases from J, with 18 bases between. From germline, CDR1 is MDHEN and CDR2 SYDVKM. The chain's CDR3 is CASSSPYGPNYEQYF. The CDR3, as DNA: TGTGCCAGCAGCTCCCCGTACGGGCCCAACTACGAGCAGTACTTC.

Comment on this clonotype: The junction does not match germline at one end; this may be a read error. The rearrangement links TRBV29-1 to TRBJ2-5; 7 nucleotides match TRBD2. Germline CDR1 is SQVTM and CDR2 is ANQGSEA. The CDR3 runs 15 residues. The CDR3, as DNA: TGCAGCGTTGTGGGGGGGGGTAACCCAAGAGAGGCCCAGTACTTC. Translation gives CSVVGGGNPREAQYF.

This chain links TRBV7-2 with TRBJ2-1; TRBD2 aligns across 8 bases. In germline, CDR1 is SGHTA, CDR2 FQGNSA. The CDR3 covers 16 residues. The V segment lost 1 base and the J segment 5 bases; nucleotides outside the gene matches: 7. CDR3 nucleotide sequence: TGTGCCAGCAGCTTAGGGGTGGCGGGGGGCAACAATGAGCAGTTCTTC. This codes for CASSLGVAGGNNEQFF.

The chain carries TRBV18 and TRBJ1-1, with D unresolved. The CDR3 runs to 15 residues. With 3 bases removed from V and 2 bases from J, the gap between germline ends came to 13 bases. CDR1 is KGHSH and CDR2 is LQKENI in the germline V gene. The CDR3 DNA reads as TGTGCCAGCTCACCGTTGGGGAGAACTAACACTGAAGCTTTCTTT. Translated: CASSPLGRTNTEAFF.

This clonotype was picked up one time. V and J are TRBV7-6 and TRBJ1-6; 8 bases map to TRBD1. Germline CDR1 and CDR2: SGHVS and FNYEAQ. The V gene end was trimmed by 5 bases and the J gene end by 8 bases; junction bases not matched to a gene: 5. This CDR3 is built from 14 residues. The CDR3 loop is CASSETGGYSPLHF. The CDR3, as DNA: TGTGCCAGCAGCGAAACAGGGGGTTATTCACCCCTCCACTTT.

The chain carries TRBV29-1 and TRBJ1-1, with D hard to call. Trimming took off 4 bases at V and 4 bases at J, with 7 bases between the two ends. CDR3 length: 11 residues. CDR1 is SQVTM and CDR2 is ANQGSEA in the germline V gene. The CDR3 loop reads CSVAMGTEAFF. In DNA, the CDR3 is TGCAGCGTTGCGATGGGCACTGAAGCTTTCTTT. The entire variable domain, with the rest obtained from reference TRBV29-1 and TRBJ1-1, is as follows: SAVISQKPSRDICQRGTSLTIQCQVDSQVTMMFWYRQQPGQSLTLIATANQGSEATYESGFVIDKFPISRPNLTFSTLTVSNMSPEDSSIYLCSVAMGTEAFFGQGTRLTVV.

This chain uses TRBV6-5 with TRBJ2-2; D possibly corresponds to TRBD2 (5 bases). CDR3 length: 15 amino acids. Trimming cost V 6 bases and J 0 bases, with 11 bases left between them. The germline V gene encodes CDR1 MNHEY and CDR2 SVGAGI. This chain's CDR3 is CASSRGPTNTGELFF. The CDR3 nucleotides are TGTGCCAGCAGCCGCGGGCCGACGAACACCGGGGAGCTGTTTTTT.

The rearrangement links TRBV7-8 to TRBJ1-4; 9 nucleotides align to TRBD1. The germline CDR1 and CDR2 sequences are SGHVS and FQNEAQ. V trimming: 1 base; J trimming: 1 base; junction bases outside the gene matches: 7. The CDR3 is 18 residues long. CDR3 sequence reads: CASSLVLDRGRTNEKLFF. The CDR3 DNA is TGTGCCAGCAGCTTAGTCCTCGACAGGGGGAGAACTAATGAAAAACTGTTTTTT.

The V and J genes are TRBV6-4 and TRBJ2-1; D is uncertain. Germline CDR1 is MRHNA and CDR2 is SNTAGT. The CDR3 runs to 13 residues. V gave up 2 bases and J gave up 13 bases, with 15 bases separating them. CDR3 DNA sequence: TGTGCCAGCAGTGACGGCGTGGTTGGGCCCCAGTTCTTC. Translating gives CASSDGVVGPQFF.

The chain is built from TRBV6-5 and TRBJ2-5; the match to TRBD2 covers 9 bases. The CDR3 extends over 15 amino acids. Germline trimming cut 5 bases from V and 5 bases from J; bases unmatched to any gene: 9. Germline V gives CDR1 MNHEY, CDR2 SVGAGI. The CDR3 sequence is CASSTRGGGAETQYF. DNA of the CDR3: TGTGCCAGCAGTACCCGGGGCGGGGGGGCGGAGACCCAGTACTTC.

This chain connects TRBV6-5 to TRBJ1-6, with no clear D. From germline, CDR1 is MNHEY and CDR2 SVGAGI. V lost 6 bases and J 7 bases, leaving 4 bases between the germline ends. This CDR3 comprises 11 residues. CDR3 DNA sequence: TGTGCCAGCAGGCAAAATTCACCCCTCCACTTT. Its translation: CASRQNSPLHF.

This sequence joins TRBV5-1 and TRBJ2-5; D is uncertain. The ends were cut back, 0 bases at V and 2 bases at J, with 14 bases in the middle. This CDR3 has 16 amino acids. Germline CDR1 reads SGHRS; CDR2 reads YFSETQ. The chain's CDR3 is CASSLDGVGIQETQYF. The CDR3, as DNA: TGCGCCAGCAGCTTGGATGGGGTAGGGATACAAGAGACCCAGTACTTC.

The chain uses TRBV20-1 and TRBJ2-5; 7 bases line up with TRBD1. V shed 4 bases, J shed 4 bases, and the junction held 3 bases outside the gene matches. This CDR3 has 12 amino acids. CDR1 and CDR2 (germline): DFQATT, SNEGSKA (reference sequence). The CDR3 DNA reads TGCAGTGCTATTTCAGGGGGAGAGACCCAGTACTTC. Protein product: CSAISGGETQYF.

The rearrangement uses TRBV25-1 and TRBJ2-4, with 7 bases identical to TRBD1. CDR3 length: 14 residues. V shed 5 bases and J 5 bases; nucleotides not matched to a gene: 6. Germline V gives CDR1 MGHDK, CDR2 SYGVNS. The CDR3, as DNA: TGTGCCAGCAGTTCCCCCGGGACAGAAAACATTCAGTACTTC. Translating it yields CASSSPGTENIQYF. Complete variable domain (other parts from reference TRBV25-1 and TRBJ2-4): EADIYQTPRYLVIGTGKKITLECSQTMGHDKMYWYQQDPGMELHLIHYSYGVNSTEKGDLSSESTVSRIRTEHFPLTLESARPSHTSQYLCASSSPGTENIQYFGAGTRLSVL.

The chain recombines TRBV3-1 with TRBJ2-2; 7 nucleotides agree with TRBD1. CDR1 LGHDT and CDR2 YNNKEL come from the germline V gene (reference sequence). The J segment lost 6 bases and the V segment lost 2 bases, leaving 6 bases of the junction unmatched. This CDR3 has 15 amino acids. CDR3 bases: TGTGCCAGCAGCCAACCGACAGGGAAAGCCGGGGAGCTGTTTTTT. It codes for CASSQPTGKAGELFF. The variable domain in full, with the rest retrieved from reference TRBV3-1 and TRBJ2-2, is DTAVSQTPKYLVTQMGNDKSIKCEQNLGHDTMYWYKQDSKKFLKIMFSYNNKELIINETVPNRFSPKSPDKAHLNLHINSLELGDSAVYFCASSQPTGKAGELFFGEGSRLTVL.

This sequence joins TRBV18 and TRBJ2-7; D uncertain. Trimming shortened V by 4 bases and J by 6 bases, and 16 bases separated the two germline ends. CDR3 length: 14 amino acids. The V gene's germline CDR1 is KGHSH and CDR2 LQKENI. The CDR3 coding sequence is TGTGCCAGCTCACTTGTGCGTAGCCCCCCCGAGCAGTACTTC. This sequence encodes CASSLVRSPPEQYF.

The CDR3 DNA is TGTGCCAGCAGCTTAGGACAGGGACAATACTATGGCTACACCTTC. Encoded protein: CASSLGQGQYYGYTF. J is TRBJ1-2 and V is TRBV7-2, with 7 bases matching TRBD1. Losses at the gene ends were 1 base for V and 3 bases for J; bases not matched to a gene: 5. The CDR3 is 15 residues long. Germline V gene sequence: CDR1 SGHTA, CDR2 FQGNSA.

The chain couples TRBV5-1 to TRBJ2-1, with 12 nucleotides matching TRBD2. V shed 0 bases, J shed 8 bases, and the junction held 6 bases outside the gene matches. Germline-derived CDR1 and CDR2 are SGHRS and YFSETQ. There are 16 residues in the CDR3. The CDR3 DNA reads TGCGCCAGCAGCTTGGGTCTAGCGGGAGGGATGGATGAGCAGTTCTTC. Its protein product is CASSLGLAGGMDEQFF.

The chain carries TRBV7-7 and TRBJ2-5; weak D call: TRBD1 (5 bases). Trimming took 6 bases from V and 1 from J, leaving 9 bases between them. Looked up from germline, CDR1 is SSHAT and CDR2 is FNYEAQ (reference sequence). There are 13 residues in the CDR3. Here the CDR3 reads CASSRQLQETQYF. For the CDR3, the DNA is TGTGCCAGCAGTCGACAGCTCCAAGAGACCCAGTACTTC.

J is TRBJ1-1 and V is TRBV19; D call uncertain. Germline values: CDR1 LNHDA, CDR2 SQIVND (reference sequence). Trimming took 4 bases from V and 1 from J, leaving 13 bases between them. CDR3 length equals 15 residues. In DNA form, the CDR3 reads TGTGCCAGTAGTACCGACGTGGTGGCGAACACTGAAGCTTTCTTT. Its translation is CASSTDVVANTEAFF.